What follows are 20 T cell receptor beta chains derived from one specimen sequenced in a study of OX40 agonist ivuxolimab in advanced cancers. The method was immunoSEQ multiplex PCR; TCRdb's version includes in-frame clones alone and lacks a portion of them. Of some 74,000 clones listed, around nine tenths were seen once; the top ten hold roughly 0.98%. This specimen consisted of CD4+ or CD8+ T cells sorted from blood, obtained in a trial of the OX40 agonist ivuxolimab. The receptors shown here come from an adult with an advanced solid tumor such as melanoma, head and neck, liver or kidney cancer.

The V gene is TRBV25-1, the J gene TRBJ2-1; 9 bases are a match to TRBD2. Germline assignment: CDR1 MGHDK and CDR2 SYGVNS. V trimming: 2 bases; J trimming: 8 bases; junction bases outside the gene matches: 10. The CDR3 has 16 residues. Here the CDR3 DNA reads TGTGCCAGCAGTGAAAGGGTGGTAGCGGGAGCGCATGAGCAGTTCTTC. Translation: CASSERVVAGAHEQFF.

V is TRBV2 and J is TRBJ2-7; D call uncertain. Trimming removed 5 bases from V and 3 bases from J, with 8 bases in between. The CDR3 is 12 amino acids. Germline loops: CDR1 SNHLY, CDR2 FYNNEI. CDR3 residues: CASSISDYEQYF. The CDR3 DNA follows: TGTGCCAGCAGTATATCAGACTACGAGCAGTACTTC.

The CDR3 reads CASSRRTGTWEQYF. CDR3 coding DNA: TGTGCCAGTAGTAGACGGACAGGGACTTGGGAGCAGTACTTC. This chain links TRBV19 with TRBJ2-7; 8 nucleotides agree with TRBD1. Germline assignment: CDR1 LNHDA and CDR2 SQIVND (reference sequence). The CDR3 is 14 residues long. V lost 4 bases to trimming and J lost 7 bases; unmatched junction nucleotides: 9.

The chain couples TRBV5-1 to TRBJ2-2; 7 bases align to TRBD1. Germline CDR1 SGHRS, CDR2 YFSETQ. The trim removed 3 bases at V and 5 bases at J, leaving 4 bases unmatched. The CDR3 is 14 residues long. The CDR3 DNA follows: TGCGCCAGCAGCTCTAAGACAGGGACCGGGGAGCTGTTTTTT. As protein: CASSSKTGTGELFF.

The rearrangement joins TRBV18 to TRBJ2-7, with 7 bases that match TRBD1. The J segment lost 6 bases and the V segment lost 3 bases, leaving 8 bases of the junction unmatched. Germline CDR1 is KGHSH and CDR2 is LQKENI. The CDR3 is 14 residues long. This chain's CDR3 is CASSPVGGLSEQYF. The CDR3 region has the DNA TGTGCCAGCTCACCGGTAGGGGGCCTCTCCGAGCAGTACTTC.

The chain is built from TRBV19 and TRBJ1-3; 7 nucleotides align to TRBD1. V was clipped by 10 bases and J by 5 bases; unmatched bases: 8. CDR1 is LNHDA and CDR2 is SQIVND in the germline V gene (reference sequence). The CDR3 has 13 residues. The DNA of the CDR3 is TGTGCCACCCACGACAGGGACCGAAACACCATATATTTT. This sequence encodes CATHDRDRNTIYF. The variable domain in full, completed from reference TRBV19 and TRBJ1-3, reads DGGITQSPKYLFRKEGQNVTLSCEQNLNHDAMYWYRQDPGQGLRLIYYSQIVNDFQKGDIAEGYSVSREKKESFPLTVTSAQKNPTAFYLCATHDRDRNTIYFGEGSWLTVV.

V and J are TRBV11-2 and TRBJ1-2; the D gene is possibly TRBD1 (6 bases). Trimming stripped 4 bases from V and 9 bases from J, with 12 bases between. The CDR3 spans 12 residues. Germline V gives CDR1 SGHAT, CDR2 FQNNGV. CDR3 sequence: CASSSYRASYTF. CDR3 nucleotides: TGTGCCAGCAGCTCCTACAGGGCGAGCTACACCTTC.

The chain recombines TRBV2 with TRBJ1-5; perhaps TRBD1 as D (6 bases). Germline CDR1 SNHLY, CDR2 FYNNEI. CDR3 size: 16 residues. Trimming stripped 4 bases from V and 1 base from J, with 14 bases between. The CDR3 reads CASSALGRGSNQPQHF. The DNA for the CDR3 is TGTGCCAGCAGTGCCCTAGGCAGGGGCAGCAATCAGCCCCAGCATTTT.

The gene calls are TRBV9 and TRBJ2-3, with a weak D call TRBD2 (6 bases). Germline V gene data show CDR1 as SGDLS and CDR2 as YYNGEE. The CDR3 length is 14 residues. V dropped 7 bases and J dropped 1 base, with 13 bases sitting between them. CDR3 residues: CASGRLVGTDTQYF. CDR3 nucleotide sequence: TGTGCCAGCGGAAGACTAGTTGGCACAGATACGCAGTATTTT. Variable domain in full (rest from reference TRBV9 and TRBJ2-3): DSGVTQTPKHLITATGQRVTLRCSPRSGDLSVYWYQQSLDQGLQFLIQYYNGEERAKGNILERFSAQQFPDLHSELNLSSLELGDSALYFCASGRLVGTDTQYFGPGTRLTVL.

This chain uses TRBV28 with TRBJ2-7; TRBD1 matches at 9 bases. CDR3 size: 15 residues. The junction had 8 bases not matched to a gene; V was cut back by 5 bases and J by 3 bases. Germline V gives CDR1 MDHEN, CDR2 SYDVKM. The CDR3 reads CASSPPGQGFYEQYF. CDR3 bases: TGTGCCAGCAGTCCACCGGGACAGGGATTCTACGAGCAGTACTTC. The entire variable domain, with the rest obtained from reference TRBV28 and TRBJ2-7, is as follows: DVKVTQSSRYLVKRTGEKVFLECVQDMDHENMFWYRQDPGLGLRLIYFSYDVKMKEKGDIPEGYSVSREKKERFSLILESASTNQTSMYLCASSPPGQGFYEQYFGPGTRLTVT.

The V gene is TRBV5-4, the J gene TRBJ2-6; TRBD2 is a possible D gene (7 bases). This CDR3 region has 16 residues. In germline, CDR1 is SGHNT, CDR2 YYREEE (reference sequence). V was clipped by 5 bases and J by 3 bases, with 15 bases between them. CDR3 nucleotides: TGTGCCAGCAGGATGGGGGGGGCGAGTGGGGCCAACGTCCTGACTTTC. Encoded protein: CASRMGGASGANVLTF.

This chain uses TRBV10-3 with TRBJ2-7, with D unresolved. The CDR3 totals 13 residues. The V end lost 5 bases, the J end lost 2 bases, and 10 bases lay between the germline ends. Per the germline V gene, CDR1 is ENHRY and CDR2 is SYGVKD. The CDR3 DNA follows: TGTGCCATCAGTAGGGTCCAGGCCTACGAGCAGTACTTC. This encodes CAISRVQAYEQYF.

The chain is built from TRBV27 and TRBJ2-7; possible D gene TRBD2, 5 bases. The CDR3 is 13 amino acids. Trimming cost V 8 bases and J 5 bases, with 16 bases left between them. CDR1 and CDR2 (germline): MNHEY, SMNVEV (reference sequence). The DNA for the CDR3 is TGTGCCAGCCGGGGTTCGAAGGAACACGAGCAGTACTTC. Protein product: CASRGSKEHEQYF.

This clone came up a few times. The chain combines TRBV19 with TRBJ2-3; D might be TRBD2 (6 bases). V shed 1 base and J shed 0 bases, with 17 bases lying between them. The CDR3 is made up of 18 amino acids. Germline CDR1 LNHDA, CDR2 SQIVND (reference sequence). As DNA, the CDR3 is TGTGCCAGTAGTATAGCTTTCGGGAGCGGGTCGAGCACAGATACGCAGTATTTT. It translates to CASSIAFGSGSSTDTQYF.

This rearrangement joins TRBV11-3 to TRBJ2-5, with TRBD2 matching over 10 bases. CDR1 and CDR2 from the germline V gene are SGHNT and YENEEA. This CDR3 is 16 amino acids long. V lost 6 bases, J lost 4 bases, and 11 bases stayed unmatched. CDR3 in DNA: TGTGCCAGCAGTATCGGATTAGCGGGAGGCACAGAGACCCAGTACTTC. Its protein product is CASSIGLAGGTETQYF.

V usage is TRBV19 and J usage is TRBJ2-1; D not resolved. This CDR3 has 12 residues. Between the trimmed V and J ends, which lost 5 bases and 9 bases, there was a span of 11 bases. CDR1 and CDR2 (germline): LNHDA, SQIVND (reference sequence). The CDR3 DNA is TGTGCCAGTAGTCGGAAGCGCACTGAGCAGTTCTTC. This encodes CASSRKRTEQFF.

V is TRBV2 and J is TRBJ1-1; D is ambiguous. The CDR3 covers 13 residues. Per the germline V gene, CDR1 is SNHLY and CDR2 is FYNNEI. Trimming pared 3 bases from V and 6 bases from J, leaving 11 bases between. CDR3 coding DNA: TGTGCCAGCAGTGACTGGACCCCGCCTGAAGCTTTCTTT. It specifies CASSDWTPPEAFF.

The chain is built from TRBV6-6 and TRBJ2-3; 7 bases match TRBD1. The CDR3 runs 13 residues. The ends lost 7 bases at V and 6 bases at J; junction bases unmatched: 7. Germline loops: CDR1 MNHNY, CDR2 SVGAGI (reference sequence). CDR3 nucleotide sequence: TGTGCCAGCAACCCACAAGGGGGCGATACGCAGTATTTT. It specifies CASNPQGGDTQYF.

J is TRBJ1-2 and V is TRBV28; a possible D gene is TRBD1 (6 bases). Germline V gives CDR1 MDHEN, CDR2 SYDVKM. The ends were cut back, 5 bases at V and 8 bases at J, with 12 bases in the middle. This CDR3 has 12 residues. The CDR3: CASSPGQWGYTF. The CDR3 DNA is TGTGCCAGCAGTCCGGGACAATGGGGCTACACCTTC.

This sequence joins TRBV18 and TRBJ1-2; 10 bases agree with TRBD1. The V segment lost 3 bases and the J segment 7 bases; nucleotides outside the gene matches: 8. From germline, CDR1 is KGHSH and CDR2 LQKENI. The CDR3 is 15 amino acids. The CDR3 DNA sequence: TGTGCCAGCTCACCGCCCAGACAGGGGGCAGGTGGCTACACCTTC. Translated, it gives CASSPPRQGAGGYTF.